This entry concerns a single T cell receptor beta chain. Antigen: not known. Repertoires were generated with immunoSEQ multiplex PCR, while TCRdb's copy carries only in-frame clones and drops some. This sample has some 120,000 clones, with 84% found just once. The sample originates from a study of identifying expanded T cells in peripheral blood. Germline assignment: CDR1 LNHDA and CDR2 SQIVND (reference sequence). The length of the CDR3 is 12 residues. Trimming left V 1 base short and J 8 bases short, with 8 bases between. Findings and limits, study-wide: About 1.2 clones differed between technical replicates, versus approximately 16 and 19 over time. Two-week clone count variance significantly increased as total template count grew.

The sequencing sample was made of blood. The sequence derives from a person aged 18 to 75 in good health. This rearrangement joins TRBV19 to TRBJ1-1; perhaps TRBD1 as D (5 bases). Written as DNA, the CDR3 is TGTGCCAGTAGTATAGCAGGGTGGGAAGCTTTCTTT. Residues: CASSIAGWEAFF.